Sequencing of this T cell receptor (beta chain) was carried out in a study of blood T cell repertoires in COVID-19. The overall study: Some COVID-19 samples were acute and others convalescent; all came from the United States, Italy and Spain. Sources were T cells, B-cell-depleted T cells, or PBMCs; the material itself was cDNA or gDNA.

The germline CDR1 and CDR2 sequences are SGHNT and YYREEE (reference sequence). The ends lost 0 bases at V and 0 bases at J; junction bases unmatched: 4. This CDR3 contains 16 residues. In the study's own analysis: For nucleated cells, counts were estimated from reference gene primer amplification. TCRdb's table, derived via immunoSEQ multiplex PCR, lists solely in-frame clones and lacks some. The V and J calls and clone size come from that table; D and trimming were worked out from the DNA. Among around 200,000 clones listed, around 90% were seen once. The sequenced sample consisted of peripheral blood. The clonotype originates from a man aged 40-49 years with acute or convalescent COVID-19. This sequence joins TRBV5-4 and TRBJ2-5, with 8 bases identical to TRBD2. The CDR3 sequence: CASSLGLRGDQETQYF. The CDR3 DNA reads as TGTGCCAGCAGCTTGGGACTGCGGGGGGACCAAGAGACCCAGTACTTC. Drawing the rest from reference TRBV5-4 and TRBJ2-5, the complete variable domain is ETGVTQSPTHLIKTRGQQVTLRCSSQSGHNTVSWYQQALGQGPQFIFQYYREEENGRGNFPPRFSGLQFPNYSSELNVNALELDDSALYLCASSLGLRGDQETQYFGPGTRLLVL.